This T cell receptor (beta chain) emerged from a study of Ad26.COV2.S vaccination and SARS-CoV-2 variants. Study-wide context: Ad26.COV2.S was injected intramuscularly once or twice, 56 days apart.

Sequenced by immunoSEQ multiplex PCR; TCRdb stores in-frame clones only, minus some. The sample includes about 500,000 clones, about 88% seen only once; the top ten take about 1.7%. Treatment described: over 15 received Ad26.COV2.S at low or high dose, single or two shots; about 5 received placebo; per-sample allocation not given. Samples came from day 63 after the first vaccine or placebo injection. This CDR3 is 16 amino acids long. Germline V gene data show CDR1 as SGDLS and CDR2 as YYNGEE. V lost 0 bases to trimming and J lost 2 bases; unmatched junction nucleotides: 4. For this clone: Its antigen is not known.

General study results and limits: Total T cell responses were possibly underestimated by TCR breadth and depth analyses.

The chain uses TRBV9 and TRBJ2-7, with 11 bases lining up with TRBD1. This sample comprised peripheral blood, obtained in a trial of Ad26.COV2.S vaccine versus placebo. The receptor comes from a person aged 18-65 years who received the Ad26.COV2.S COVID-19 vaccine or a placebo. CDR3 DNA sequence: TGTGCCAGCAGCGTAGGCGGGACAGGGGGAACCTACGAGCAGTACTTC. It encodes CASSVGGTGGTYEQYF.